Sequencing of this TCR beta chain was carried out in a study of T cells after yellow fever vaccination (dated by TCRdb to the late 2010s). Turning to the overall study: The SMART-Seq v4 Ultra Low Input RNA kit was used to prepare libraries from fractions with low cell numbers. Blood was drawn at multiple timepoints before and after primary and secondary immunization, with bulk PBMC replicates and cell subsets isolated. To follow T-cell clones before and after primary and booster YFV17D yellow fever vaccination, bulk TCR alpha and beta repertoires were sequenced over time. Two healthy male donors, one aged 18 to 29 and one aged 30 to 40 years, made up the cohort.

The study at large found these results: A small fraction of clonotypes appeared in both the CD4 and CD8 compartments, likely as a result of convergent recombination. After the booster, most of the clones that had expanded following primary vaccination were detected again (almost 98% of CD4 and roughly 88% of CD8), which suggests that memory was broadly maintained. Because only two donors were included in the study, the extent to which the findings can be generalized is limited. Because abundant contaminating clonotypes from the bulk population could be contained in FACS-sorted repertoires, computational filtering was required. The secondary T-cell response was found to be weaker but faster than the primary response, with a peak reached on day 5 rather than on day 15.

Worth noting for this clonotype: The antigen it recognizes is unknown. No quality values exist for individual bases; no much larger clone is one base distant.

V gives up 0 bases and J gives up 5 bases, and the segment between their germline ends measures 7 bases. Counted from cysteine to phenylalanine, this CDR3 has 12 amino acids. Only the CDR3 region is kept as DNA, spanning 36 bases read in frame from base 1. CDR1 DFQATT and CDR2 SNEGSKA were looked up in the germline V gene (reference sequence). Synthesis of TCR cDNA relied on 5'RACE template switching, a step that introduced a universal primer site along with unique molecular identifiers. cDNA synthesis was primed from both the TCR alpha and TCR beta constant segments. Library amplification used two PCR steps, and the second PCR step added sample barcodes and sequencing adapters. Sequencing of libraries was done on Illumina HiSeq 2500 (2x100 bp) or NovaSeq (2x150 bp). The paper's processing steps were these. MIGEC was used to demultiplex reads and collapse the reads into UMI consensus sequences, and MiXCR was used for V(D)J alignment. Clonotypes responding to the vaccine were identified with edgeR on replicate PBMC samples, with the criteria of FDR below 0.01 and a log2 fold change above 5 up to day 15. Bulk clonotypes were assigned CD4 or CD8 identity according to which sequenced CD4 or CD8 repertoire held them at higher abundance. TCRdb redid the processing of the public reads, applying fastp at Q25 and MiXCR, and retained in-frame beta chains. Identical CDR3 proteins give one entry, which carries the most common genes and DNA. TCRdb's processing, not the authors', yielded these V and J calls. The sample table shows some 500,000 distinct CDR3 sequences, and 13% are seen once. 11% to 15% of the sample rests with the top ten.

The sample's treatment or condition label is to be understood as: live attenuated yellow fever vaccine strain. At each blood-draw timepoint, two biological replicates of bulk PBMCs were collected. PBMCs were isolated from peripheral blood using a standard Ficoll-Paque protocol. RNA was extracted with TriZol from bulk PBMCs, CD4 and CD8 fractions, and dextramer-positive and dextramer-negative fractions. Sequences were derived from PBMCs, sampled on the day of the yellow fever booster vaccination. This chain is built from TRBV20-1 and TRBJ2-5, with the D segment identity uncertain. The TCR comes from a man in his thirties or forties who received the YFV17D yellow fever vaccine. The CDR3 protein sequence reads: CSARDIRETQYF. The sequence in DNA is TGCAGTGCTAGAGATATCCGGGAGACCCAGTACTTC.